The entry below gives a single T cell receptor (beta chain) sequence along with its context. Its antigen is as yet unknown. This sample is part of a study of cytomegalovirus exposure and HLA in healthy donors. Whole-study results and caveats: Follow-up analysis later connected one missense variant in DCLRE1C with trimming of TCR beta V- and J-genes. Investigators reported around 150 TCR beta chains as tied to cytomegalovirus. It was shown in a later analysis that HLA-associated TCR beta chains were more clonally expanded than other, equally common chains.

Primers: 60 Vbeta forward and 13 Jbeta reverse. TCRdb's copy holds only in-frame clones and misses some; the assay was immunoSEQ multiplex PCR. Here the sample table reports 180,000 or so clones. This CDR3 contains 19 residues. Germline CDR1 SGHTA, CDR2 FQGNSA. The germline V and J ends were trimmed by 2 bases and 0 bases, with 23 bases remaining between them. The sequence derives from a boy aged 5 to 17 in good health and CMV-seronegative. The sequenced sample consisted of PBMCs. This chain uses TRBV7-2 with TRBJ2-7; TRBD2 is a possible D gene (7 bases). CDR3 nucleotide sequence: TGTGCCAGCAGCTTAATGAGGGGGGGCCCTGGTTACAGCTCCTACGAGCAGTACTTC. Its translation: CASSLMRGGPGYSSYEQYF. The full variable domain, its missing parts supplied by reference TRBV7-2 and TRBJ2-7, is GAGVSQSPSNKVTEKGKDVELRCDPISGHTALYWYRQSLGQGLEFLIYFQGNSAPDKSGLPSDRFSAERTGGSVSTLTIQRTQQEDSAVYLCASSLMRGGPGYSSYEQYFGPGTRLTVT.